What follows describes a single TCR beta chain. Its antigen is still unknown. The data derive from a study of cytomegalovirus exposure and HLA in healthy donors. General study findings and limits: Follow-up analysis found HLA locus-dependent TCR association rates, highest for DRB1 and lowest for HLA-C.

Researchers ran the PCR with 60 Vbeta and 13 Jbeta primers. Only in-frame clones appear in the TCRdb table, and some are missing; sequencing was by immunoSEQ multiplex PCR. The table gives 120,000 to 150,000 clones; the top ten clones make up about 2% of it. This CDR3 comprises 18 residues. From germline, CDR1 is SNHLY and CDR2 FYNNEI. Trimming removed 8 bases from V and 0 bases from J; junction bases left unmatched: 11. The sequenced sample was PBMCs. J is TRBJ2-1 and V is TRBV2; 12 bases map to TRBD2. The receptor's source is a woman younger than 30 in good health and CMV-seronegative. The CDR3 reads CASGQGLAGRSSYNEQFF. The CDR3 DNA reads TGTGCCAGCGGCCAGGGACTAGCGGGTCGATCCTCCTACAATGAGCAGTTCTTC.